Listed here is a single T cell receptor beta chain. This specimen comes from a study of blood T cell repertoires in COVID-19. The ends were cut back, 5 bases at V and 4 bases at J, with 8 bases in the middle. Looked up from germline, CDR1 is SEHNR and CDR2 is FQNEAQ (reference sequence). The CDR3 totals 12 residues. Repertoires were generated with immunoSEQ multiplex PCR, while TCRdb's copy carries only in-frame clones and drops some. The sample has over 400,000 clones, 85% to 90% seen once; the top ten hold less than 9%. The chain is built from TRBV7-9 and TRBJ1-2; D is ambiguous. The sequenced sample was peripheral blood. The sequence was obtained from a woman aged 45-65 years with COVID-19, enrolled during active disease. CDR3 region: CASSPPVYGYTF. DNA of the CDR3: TGTGCCAGCAGCCCTCCAGTCTATGGCTACACCTTC. Combining the CDR3 with reference TRBV7-9 and TRBJ1-2 gives the whole variable domain DTGVSQNPRHKITKRGQNVTFRCDPISEHNRLYWYRQTLGQGPEFLTYFQNEAQLEKSRLLSDRFSAERPKGSFSTLEIQRTEQGDSAMYLCASSPPVYGYTFGSGTRLTVV.